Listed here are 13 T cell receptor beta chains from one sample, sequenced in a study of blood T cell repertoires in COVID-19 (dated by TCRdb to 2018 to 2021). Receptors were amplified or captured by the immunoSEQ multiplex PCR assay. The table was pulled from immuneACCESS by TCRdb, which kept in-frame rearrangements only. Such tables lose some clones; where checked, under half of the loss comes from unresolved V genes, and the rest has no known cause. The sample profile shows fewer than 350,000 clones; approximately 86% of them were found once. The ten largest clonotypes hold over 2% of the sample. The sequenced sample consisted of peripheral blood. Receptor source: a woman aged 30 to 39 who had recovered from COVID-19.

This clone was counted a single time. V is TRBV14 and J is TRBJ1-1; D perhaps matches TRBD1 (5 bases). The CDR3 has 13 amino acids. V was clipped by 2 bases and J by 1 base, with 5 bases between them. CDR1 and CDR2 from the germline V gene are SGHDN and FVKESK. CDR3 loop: CASSQQGNTEAFF. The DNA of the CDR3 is TGTGCCAGCAGCCAACAGGGGAACACTGAAGCTTTCTTT.

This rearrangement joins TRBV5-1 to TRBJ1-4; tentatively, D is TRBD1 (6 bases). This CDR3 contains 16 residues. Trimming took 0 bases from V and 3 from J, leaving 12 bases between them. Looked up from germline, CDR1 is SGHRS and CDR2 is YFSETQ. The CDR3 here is CASSLEGGSANEKLFF. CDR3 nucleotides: TGCGCCAGCAGCTTGGAGGGGGGGTCGGCTAATGAAAAACTGTTTTTT.

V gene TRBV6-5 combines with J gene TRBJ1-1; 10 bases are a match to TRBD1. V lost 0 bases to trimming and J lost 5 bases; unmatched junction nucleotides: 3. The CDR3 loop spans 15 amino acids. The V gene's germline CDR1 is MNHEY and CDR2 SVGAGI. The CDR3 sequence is CASSYSTGGVTEAFF. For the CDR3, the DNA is TGTGCCAGCAGTTACTCGACAGGGGGCGTTACTGAAGCTTTCTTT.

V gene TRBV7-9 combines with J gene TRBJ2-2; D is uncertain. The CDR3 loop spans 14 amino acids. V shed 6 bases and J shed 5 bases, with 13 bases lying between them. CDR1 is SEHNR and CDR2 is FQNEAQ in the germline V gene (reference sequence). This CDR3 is CASREQLGTGELFF. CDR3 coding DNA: TGTGCCAGCAGGGAGCAGCTCGGTACCGGGGAGCTGTTTTTT.

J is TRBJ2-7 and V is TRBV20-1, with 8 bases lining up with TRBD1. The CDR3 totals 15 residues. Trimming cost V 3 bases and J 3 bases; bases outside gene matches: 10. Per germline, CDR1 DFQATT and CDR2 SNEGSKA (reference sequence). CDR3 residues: CSASRPGQAIYEQYF. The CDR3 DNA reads TGCAGTGCTAGTCGACCGGGACAGGCAATCTACGAGCAGTACTTC.

CDR3 coding DNA: TGTGCCAGCAGTTCCCCAGTGGAGGGCTACACCTTC. This encodes CASSSPVEGYTF. The chain recombines TRBV28 with TRBJ1-2, with D unclear. The V and J ends lost 4 bases and 8 bases respectively, with 11 bases between them. Germline lookup yields CDR1 MDHEN and CDR2 SYDVKM. The CDR3 extends over 12 amino acids.

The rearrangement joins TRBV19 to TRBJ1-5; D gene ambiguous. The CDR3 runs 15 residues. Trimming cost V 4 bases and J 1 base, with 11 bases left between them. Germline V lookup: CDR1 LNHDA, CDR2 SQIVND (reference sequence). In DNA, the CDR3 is TGTGCCAGTAGTAAAGAGGGCGTGAGCAATCAGCCCCAGCATTTT. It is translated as CASSKEGVSNQPQHF. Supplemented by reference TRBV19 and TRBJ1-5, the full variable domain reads DGGITQSPKYLFRKEGQNVTLSCEQNLNHDAMYWYRQDPGQGLRLIYYSQIVNDFQKGDIAEGYSVSREKKESFPLTVTSAQKNPTAFYLCASSKEGVSNQPQHFGDGTRLSIL.

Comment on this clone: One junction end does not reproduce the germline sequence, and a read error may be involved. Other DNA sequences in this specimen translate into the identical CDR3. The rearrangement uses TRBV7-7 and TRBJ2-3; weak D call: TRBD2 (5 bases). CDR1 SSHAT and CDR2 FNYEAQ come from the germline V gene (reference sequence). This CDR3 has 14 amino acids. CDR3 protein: CASSLDGGTDTQYF. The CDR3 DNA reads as TGTGCTAGCAGCTTAGACGGGGGCACAGATACGCAGTATTTT.

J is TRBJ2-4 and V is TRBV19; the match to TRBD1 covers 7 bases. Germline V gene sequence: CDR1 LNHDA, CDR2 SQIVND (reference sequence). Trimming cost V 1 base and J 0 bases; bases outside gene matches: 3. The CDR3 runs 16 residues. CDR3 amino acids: CASSIGQGRAKNIQYF. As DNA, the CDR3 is TGTGCCAGTAGTATAGGACAGGGCCGAGCCAAAAACATTCAGTACTTC. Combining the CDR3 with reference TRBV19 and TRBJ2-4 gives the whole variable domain DGGITQSPKYLFRKEGQNVTLSCEQNLNHDAMYWYRQDPGQGLRLIYYSQIVNDFQKGDIAEGYSVSREKKESFPLTVTSAQKNPTAFYLCASSIGQGRAKNIQYFGAGTRLSVL.

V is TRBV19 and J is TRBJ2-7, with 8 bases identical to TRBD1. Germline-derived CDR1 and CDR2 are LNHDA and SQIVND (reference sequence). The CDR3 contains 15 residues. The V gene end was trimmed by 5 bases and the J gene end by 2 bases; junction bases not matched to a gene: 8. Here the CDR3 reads CASSPGQGGPYEQYF. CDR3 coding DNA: TGTGCCAGTAGTCCCGGACAGGGTGGACCCTACGAGCAGTACTTC. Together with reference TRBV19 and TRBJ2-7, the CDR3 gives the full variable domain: DGGITQSPKYLFRKEGQNVTLSCEQNLNHDAMYWYRQDPGQGLRLIYYSQIVNDFQKGDIAEGYSVSREKKESFPLTVTSAQKNPTAFYLCASSPGQGGPYEQYFGPGTRLTVT.

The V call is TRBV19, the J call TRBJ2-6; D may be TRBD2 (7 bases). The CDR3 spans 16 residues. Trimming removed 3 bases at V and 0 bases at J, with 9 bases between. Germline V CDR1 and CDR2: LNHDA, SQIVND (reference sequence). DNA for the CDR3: TGTGCCAGTAGTATGGGAGGGGGCTCTGGGGCCAACGTCCTGACTTTC. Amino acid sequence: CASSMGGGSGANVLTF.

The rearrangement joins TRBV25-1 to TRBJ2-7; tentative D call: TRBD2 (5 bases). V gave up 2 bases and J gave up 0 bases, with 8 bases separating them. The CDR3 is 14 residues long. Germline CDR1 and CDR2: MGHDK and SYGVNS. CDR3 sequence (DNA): TGTGCCAGCAGTGAAATGGGGAGCTCCTACGAGCAGTACTTC. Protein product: CASSEMGSSYEQYF.

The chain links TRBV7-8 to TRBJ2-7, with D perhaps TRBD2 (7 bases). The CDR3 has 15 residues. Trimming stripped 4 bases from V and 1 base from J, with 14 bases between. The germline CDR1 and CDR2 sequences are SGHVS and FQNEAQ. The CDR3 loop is CASSSLGGLSYEQYF. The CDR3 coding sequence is TGTGCCAGCAGCTCCCTCGGGGGGCTTTCCTACGAGCAGTACTTC.